This record looks at one TCR beta chain sequence and its context. Its target is unknown. The data are from a study of radiation and T cells in renal cell carcinoma. Study conclusions and caveats: From baseline, blood top tumor clonotypes peaked at 2 weeks post-radiation.

Measured with immunoSEQ multiplex PCR; TCRdb has only the in-frame clones, and not every one. In the table there are about 120,000 clones, roughly four fifths of which are singletons. The CDR3 has 15 residues. Germline values: CDR1 SNHLY, CDR2 FYNNEI. Trimming shortened V by 3 bases and J by 4 bases, and 13 bases separated the two germline ends. Time point here: blood 2 weeks post-SBRT. Treatment: 15 Gy SBRT to primary tumor, nephrectomy 4 weeks later. Serial blood draws occurred at baseline and 2 and 4 weeks post-SBRT. Sequenced here: blood, sampled from a patient whose treatment included radiotherapy and nephrectomy. This clonotype was obtained from a woman aged 60-75 years with renal cell carcinoma. The genes are TRBV2 and TRBJ1-5; no definite D call. CDR3 bases: TGTGCCAGCAGTGAGGGTTATCTGGCAAATCAGCCCCAGCATTTT. Its translation is CASSEGYLANQPQHF.